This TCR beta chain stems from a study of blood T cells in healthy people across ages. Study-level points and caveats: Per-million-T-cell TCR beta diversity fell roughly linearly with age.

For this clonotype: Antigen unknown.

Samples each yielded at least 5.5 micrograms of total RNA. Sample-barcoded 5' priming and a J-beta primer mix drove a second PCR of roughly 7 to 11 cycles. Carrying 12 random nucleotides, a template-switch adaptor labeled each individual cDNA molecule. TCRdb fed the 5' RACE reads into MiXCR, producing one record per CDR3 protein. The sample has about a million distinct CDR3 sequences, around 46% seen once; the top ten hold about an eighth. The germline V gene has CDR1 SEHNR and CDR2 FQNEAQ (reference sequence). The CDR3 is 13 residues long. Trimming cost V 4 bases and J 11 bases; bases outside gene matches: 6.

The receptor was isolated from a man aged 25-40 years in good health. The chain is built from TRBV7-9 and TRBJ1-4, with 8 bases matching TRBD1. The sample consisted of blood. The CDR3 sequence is CASSYGQGGKLFF. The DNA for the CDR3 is TGTGCCAGCAGCTATGGACAGGGAGGGAAACTGTTTTTT.